A single sample gave rise to the 19 T cell receptor beta chains below, sequenced in a study of T cells in Graves' hyperthyroidism and ophthalmopathy. TCR beta CDR3 region amplification was performed from RNA transcripts. RT-PCR in the first round (using the HTBI primer set) targeted the TCR CDR3. From the multiplex PCR reads, TCRdb called clonotypes with MiXCR, one entry per CDR3 protein. This table has 550,000 to 700,000 distinct CDR3 sequences, under 60% appearing once. Source material: peripheral blood or thyroid tissue (not recorded which). The receptors come from an adult woman with Graves' disease, either hyperthyroidism or ophthalmopathy (not recorded which).

The chain carries TRBV20-1 and TRBJ1-1; D not certain. Germline loops: CDR1 DFQATT, CDR2 SNEGSKA (reference sequence). Between the trimmed V and J ends, which lost 5 bases and 3 bases, there was a span of 13 bases. The CDR3 consists of 13 residues. In DNA form, the CDR3 reads TGCAGTGCTGCTAGCGGGAGGGACACTGAAGCTTTCTTT. Its protein is CSAASGRDTEAFF.

This clonotype was observed many times. The chain combines TRBV10-1 with TRBJ1-2; D gene uncertain. V shed 5 bases and J shed 0 bases, with 22 bases lying between them. Germline loops: CDR1 WNHNN, CDR2 SYGVQD (reference sequence). The CDR3 is 18 residues long. Here the CDR3 DNA reads TGCGCCAGCAGTATCCCCGGACCGGTAATCGTTACTAACTATGGCTACACCTTC. It translates to CASSIPGPVIVTNYGYTF.

This clonotype was observed a handful of times. V is TRBV28 and J is TRBJ2-7; D perhaps matches TRBD2 (6 bases). V was trimmed by 7 bases and J by 5 bases, leaving 12 bases between them. Germline V lookup: CDR1 MDHEN, CDR2 SYDVKM. CDR3 length: 12 residues. The CDR3 region has the DNA TGTGCCAGCAAACGGGAGAGGCACGAGCAGTACTTC. Amino acid sequence: CASKRERHEQYF.

This chain connects TRBV25-1 to TRBJ2-7; no reliable D call. There are 14 residues in the CDR3. The germline V gene encodes CDR1 MGHDK and CDR2 SYGVNS. The V end lost 3 bases, the J end lost 5 bases, and 14 bases lay between the germline ends. CDR3 amino acids: CASSDSWSFHEQYF. CDR3 DNA sequence: TGTGCCAGCAGTGACTCTTGGAGTTTCCACGAGCAGTACTTC.

The chain employs TRBV7-3 and TRBJ1-1, with 8 positions matching TRBD1. Per germline, CDR1 SGHTA and CDR2 FQGTGA. The CDR3 totals 13 residues. J gave up 2 bases and V 10 bases, and 6 bases lay outside the gene matches. The CDR3 here is CATSGGDNTEAFF. CDR3 nucleotides: TGTGCCACGTCAGGGGGCGATAACACTGAAGCTTTCTTT.

This clonotype turned up a few times. The rearrangement joins TRBV6-2 or TRBV6-3 to TRBJ2-7; D tentatively reads TRBD1 or TRBD2 (5 bases each). In germline, CDR1 is MNHEY, CDR2 SVGEGT. This CDR3 region has 16 residues. Trimming removed 4 bases at V and 3 bases at J, with 19 bases between. CDR3 protein: CASSWGSGRVSYEQYF. The CDR3 DNA reads as TGTGCCAGCAGTTGGGGATCGGGACGGGTGAGCTACGAGCAGTACTTC.

The CDR3 sequence is CASSWPAGRHEQYF. The CDR3 DNA follows: TGTGCCAGCAGCTGGCCGGCAGGGAGGCACGAGCAGTACTTC. This chain joins TRBV7-2 and TRBJ2-7, with D possibly TRBD2 on 6 matching bases. Trimming removed 4 bases from V and 5 bases from J, with 15 bases in between. This CDR3 has 14 amino acids. Per the germline V gene, CDR1 is SGHTA and CDR2 is FQGNSA.

On this clonotype: A much larger clone is a single base away; this may be a read error. The chain carries TRBV29-1 and TRBJ2-3; D is unresolved. The CDR3 runs to 11 residues. The germline V gene has CDR1 SQVTM and CDR2 ANQGSEA. CDR3 loop: CSSIRGDTLYF. In DNA, the CDR3 is TGCAGCTCCATCCGCGGAGATACGCTGTATTTT.

This clonotype has a count of ten or more. The rearrangement uses TRBV24-1 and TRBJ1-2; 8 bases align to TRBD1. Germline CDR1 is KGHDR and CDR2 is SFDVKD. CDR3 length: 16 residues. J lost 8 bases, V lost 3 bases, and 13 bases had no gene match. The DNA for the CDR3 is TGTGCCACCAGTGATCCCGGACAGGGAGGTCGAAACGGCTACACCTTC. It specifies CATSDPGQGGRNGYTF.

This clonotype was observed at least ten times. The chain combines TRBV7-9 with TRBJ2-7; 8 bases match TRBD1. V gave up 5 bases and J gave up 2 bases; unmatched junction bases: 8. The CDR3 runs to 15 residues. Germline V lookup: CDR1 SEHNR, CDR2 FQNEAQ (reference sequence). CDR3 residues: CASSLQTGATYEQYF. The CDR3 nucleotides are TGTGCCAGCAGCCTCCAGACAGGGGCCACCTACGAGCAGTACTTC.

This clonotype appeared many times. The chain couples TRBV10-1 to TRBJ2-2; D uncertain. V lost 2 bases and J 5 bases, leaving 6 bases between the germline ends. The CDR3 is made up of 13 amino acids. CDR1 is WNHNN, CDR2 SYGVQD, per germline (reference sequence). CDR3 sequence: CASSERITGELFF. CDR3 bases: TGCGCCAGCAGTGAGCGGATTACCGGGGAGCTGTTTTTT.

The J gene is TRBJ2-5, the V gene TRBV2; D remains unclear. This CDR3 region has 16 residues. The germline V gene has CDR1 SNHLY and CDR2 FYNNEI. V was cut by 5 bases and J by 7 bases, with 23 bases left in between. Here the CDR3 reads CASSSFDEQLLRTQYF. In nucleotides, the CDR3 is TGTGCCAGCAGTTCCTTTGACGAGCAGCTCTTGCGGACCCAGTACTTC.

Concerning this clonotype itself: The junction does not match germline at one end; this may be a read error. The V call is TRBV28, the J call TRBJ1-5; D is unresolved. The CDR3 extends over 13 amino acids. Germline V gives CDR1 MDHEN, CDR2 SYDVKM. The CDR3 DNA is TGTGCCATCAGTTTTGCCCGGGGTCAGCCCCAGCATTTT. This codes for CAISFARGQPQHF.

The rearrangement joins TRBV7-9 to TRBJ1-2; D is unclear. V lost 5 bases, J lost 7 bases, and 17 bases lay in between. Germline CDR1 is SEHNR and CDR2 is FQNEAQ (reference sequence). The CDR3 is made up of 14 amino acids. CDR3 nucleotides: TGTGCCAGCAGCCAAGATCAGGCAGGACGTGGCTACACCTTC. Protein: CASSQDQAGRGYTF.

The CDR3 nucleotides read TGTGCCATCAGAGGGGGGAGCTACGAGCAGTACTTC. This codes for CAIRGGSYEQYF. The chain carries TRBV10-3 and TRBJ2-7; D possibly uses TRBD1 or TRBD2 (6 bases each). The germline V gene encodes CDR1 ENHRY and CDR2 SYGVKD. Trimming took off 6 bases at V and 3 bases at J, with 9 bases between the two ends. The CDR3 consists of 12 residues.

This clonotype appeared a single time. In DNA, the CDR3 is TGTGCCATCGGGGGACGGGACGGGGAGACCCAGTACTTC. Residues: CAIGGRDGETQYF. V gene TRBV10-3 combines with J gene TRBJ2-5; the D call may be TRBD1 or TRBD2 (5 bases each). CDR3 size: 13 residues. Germline CDR1 is ENHRY and CDR2 is SYGVKD. V lost 8 bases and J 5 bases, leaving 15 bases between the germline ends.

The chain joins TRBV20-1 to TRBJ2-5, with TRBD2 identical over 10 bases. CDR3 length equals 18 residues. J gave up 1 base and V 0 bases, and 11 bases lay outside the gene matches. CDR1 and CDR2 (germline): DFQATT, SNEGSKA (reference sequence). Here the CDR3 reads CSARDWASGRWGQETQYF. The CDR3 DNA reads TGCAGTGCTAGAGATTGGGCTAGCGGGAGATGGGGCCAAGAGACCCAGTACTTC.

In its sample, this clonotype was seen once. The chain carries TRBV10-2 and TRBJ2-7, with D uncertain. Looked up from germline, CDR1 is WSHSY and CDR2 is SAAADI. V was pared by 2 bases and J by 7 bases, with 12 bases between. This CDR3 is 13 amino acids long. CDR3 coding DNA: TGCGCCAGCAGTGAGGCAGGATTAAAGGAGCAGTACTTC. Its protein is CASSEAGLKEQYF.

The chain joins TRBV7-2 to TRBJ2-7; 8 bases are a match to TRBD2. Germline V gene lookup returns CDR1 SGHTA and CDR2 FQGNSA. J lost 2 bases, V lost 1 base, and 4 bases had no gene match. The CDR3 totals 15 residues. CDR3 sequence: CASSLVRTSTYEQYF. The CDR3 DNA sequence: TGTGCCAGCAGCTTAGTACGGACTAGCACCTACGAGCAGTACTTC.